This TCR beta chain was recovered during a study of CXCR3-negative and CXCR3-positive naive CD8 T cells. 5' RACE with UMI labels generated the TRB cDNA libraries. After re-calling the 5' RACE reads, TCRdb lists one entry per CDR3 protein, DNA absent. Here the sample table reports over 100,000 distinct CDR3 sequences. General study findings and limits: For naive cells, CXCR3-negative and CXCR3-positive subsets had similar TRBV-TRBJ usage; for memory cells, usage differed. TRB CDR3 properties served as the basis for inferring TCR strength, and surface CD5 was comparable between naive subsets. A higher hydrophobicity marked the TRB CDR3s of CXCR3-positive naive cells versus CXCR3-negative naive cells.

CD45RO-CCR7+CD27+CD95- was the phenotype of naive CD8+ T cells. In regard to this clonotype: What it binds is not known.

The CDR3 totals 12 residues. Germline V lookup: CDR1 MDHEN, CDR2 SYDVKM. The chain combines TRBV28 with TRBJ2-3; absent DNA, TCRdb's TRBD2 call cannot be checked. This clonotype was obtained from a human donor in good health. Some clones in this sample may be carry-over from other donors' samples. The sample was naive CXCR3- CD8+ T cells from blood. Specified subset: CD45RO-CCR7+CD27+CD95- naive CD8+ T cells lacking CXCR3 (TNR3-). The CDR3 spells CASSRGIQRQYF.